This TCR beta chain derives from a study of siplizumab effects on memory and regulatory T cells. The repertoire was sequenced with immunoSEQ multiplex PCR; TCRdb's copy has only in-frame clones and lacks some. The sample consists of over 70,000 clones, 80% to 90% of them appearing once. Germline lookup yields CDR1 MDHEN and CDR2 SYDVKM. With V trimmed by 5 bases and J by 4 bases, 7 bases remained unmatched. The length of the CDR3 is 15 residues. The source material was CD4+ T cells sorted from blood. The origin of this receptor is a human donor in good health. This chain connects TRBV28 to TRBJ2-5, with TRBD1 matching 10 bases. CDR3 DNA: TGTGCCAGCAGTGTGCCCGGACAGGGGGTAGAGACCCAGTACTTC. Protein: CASSVPGQGVETQYF. The full variable domain, its missing parts supplied by reference TRBV28 and TRBJ2-5, is DVKVTQSSRYLVKRTGEKVFLECVQDMDHENMFWYRQDPGLGLRLIYFSYDVKMKEKGDIPEGYSVSREKKERFSLILESASTNQTSMYLCASSVPGQGVETQYFGPGTRLLVL.